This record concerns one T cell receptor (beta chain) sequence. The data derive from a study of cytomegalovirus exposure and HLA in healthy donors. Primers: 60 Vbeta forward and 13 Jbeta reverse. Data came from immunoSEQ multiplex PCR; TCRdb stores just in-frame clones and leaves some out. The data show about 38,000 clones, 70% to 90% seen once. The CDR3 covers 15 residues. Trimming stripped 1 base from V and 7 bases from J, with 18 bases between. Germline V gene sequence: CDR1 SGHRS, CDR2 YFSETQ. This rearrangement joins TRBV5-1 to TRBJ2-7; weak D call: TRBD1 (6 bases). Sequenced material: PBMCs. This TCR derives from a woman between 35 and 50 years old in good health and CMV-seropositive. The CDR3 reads CASSLYRDISGEQYF. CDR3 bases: TGCGCCAGCAGCTTGTACAGGGACATATCTGGGGAGCAGTACTTC.